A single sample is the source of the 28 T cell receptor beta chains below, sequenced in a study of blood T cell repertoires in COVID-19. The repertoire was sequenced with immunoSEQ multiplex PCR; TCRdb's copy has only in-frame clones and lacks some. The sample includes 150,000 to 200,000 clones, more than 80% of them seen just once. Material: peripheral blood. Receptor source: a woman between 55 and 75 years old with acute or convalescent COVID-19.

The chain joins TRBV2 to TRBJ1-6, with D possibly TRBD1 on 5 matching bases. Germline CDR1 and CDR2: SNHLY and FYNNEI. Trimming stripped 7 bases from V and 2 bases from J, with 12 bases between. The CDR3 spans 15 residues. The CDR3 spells CASKKAGTYNSPLHF. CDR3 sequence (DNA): TGTGCCAGCAAGAAAGCAGGGACCTATAATTCACCCCTCCACTTT.

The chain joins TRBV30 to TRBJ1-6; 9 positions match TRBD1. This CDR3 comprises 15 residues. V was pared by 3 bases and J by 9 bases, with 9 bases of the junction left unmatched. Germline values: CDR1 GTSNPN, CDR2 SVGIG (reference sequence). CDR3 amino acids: CAWRSVTGGFSPLHF. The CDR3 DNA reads TGTGCCTGGAGATCGGTGACAGGGGGTTTTTCACCCCTCCACTTT.

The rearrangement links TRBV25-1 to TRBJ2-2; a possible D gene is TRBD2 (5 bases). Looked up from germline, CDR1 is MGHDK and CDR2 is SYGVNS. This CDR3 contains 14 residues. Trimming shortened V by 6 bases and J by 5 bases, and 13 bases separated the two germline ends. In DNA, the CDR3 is TGTGCCAGCAGCGTGTTTGGGAGAACCGGGGAGCTGTTTTTT. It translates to CASSVFGRTGELFF.

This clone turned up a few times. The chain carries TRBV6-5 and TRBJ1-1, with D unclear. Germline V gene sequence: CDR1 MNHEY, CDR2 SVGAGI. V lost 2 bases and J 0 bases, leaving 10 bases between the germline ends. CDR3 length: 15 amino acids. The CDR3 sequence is CASSYEGGVNTEAFF. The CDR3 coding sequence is TGTGCCAGCAGTTACGAAGGAGGAGTGAACACTGAAGCTTTCTTT.

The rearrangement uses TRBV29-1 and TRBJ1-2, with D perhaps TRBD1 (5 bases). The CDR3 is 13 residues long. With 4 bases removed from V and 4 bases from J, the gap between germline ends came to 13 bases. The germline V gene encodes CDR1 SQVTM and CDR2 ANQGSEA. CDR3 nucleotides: TGCAGCGTTGCAACAGGTGAGGCCTATGGCTACACCTTC. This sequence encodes CSVATGEAYGYTF.

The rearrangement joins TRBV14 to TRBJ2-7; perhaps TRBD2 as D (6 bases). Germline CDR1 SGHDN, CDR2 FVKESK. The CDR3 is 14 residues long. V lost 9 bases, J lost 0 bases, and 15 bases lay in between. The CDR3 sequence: CARTCGESSYEQYF. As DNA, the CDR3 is TGTGCCAGAACCTGCGGGGAAAGCTCCTACGAGCAGTACTTC.

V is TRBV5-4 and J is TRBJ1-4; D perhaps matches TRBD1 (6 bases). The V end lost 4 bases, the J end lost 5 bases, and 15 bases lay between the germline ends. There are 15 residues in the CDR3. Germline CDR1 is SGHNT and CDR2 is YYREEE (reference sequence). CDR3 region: CASSLQGSVNEKLFF. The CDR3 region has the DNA TGTGCCAGCAGCCTCCAGGGGTCCGTGAATGAAAAACTGTTTTTT.

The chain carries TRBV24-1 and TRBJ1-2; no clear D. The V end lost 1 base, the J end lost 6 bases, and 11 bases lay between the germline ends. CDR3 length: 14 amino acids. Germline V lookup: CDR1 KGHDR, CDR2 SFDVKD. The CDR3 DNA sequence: TGTGCCACCAGTGATTTTCGGAGCATCGATGGCTACACCTTC. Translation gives CATSDFRSIDGYTF.

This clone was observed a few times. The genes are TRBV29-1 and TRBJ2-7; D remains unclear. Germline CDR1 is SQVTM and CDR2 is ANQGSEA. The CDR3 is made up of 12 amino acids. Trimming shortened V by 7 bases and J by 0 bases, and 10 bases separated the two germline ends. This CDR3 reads CSATASSYEQYF. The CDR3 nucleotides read TGCAGCGCCACGGCTAGCTCCTACGAGCAGTACTTC.

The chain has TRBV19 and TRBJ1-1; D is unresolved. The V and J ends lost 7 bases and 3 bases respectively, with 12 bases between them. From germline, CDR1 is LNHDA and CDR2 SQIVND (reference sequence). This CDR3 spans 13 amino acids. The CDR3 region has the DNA TGTGCCAGTAAGAACCCCGGAGACACTGAAGCTTTCTTT. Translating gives CASKNPGDTEAFF. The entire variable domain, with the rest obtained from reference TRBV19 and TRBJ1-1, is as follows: DGGITQSPKYLFRKEGQNVTLSCEQNLNHDAMYWYRQDPGQGLRLIYYSQIVNDFQKGDIAEGYSVSREKKESFPLTVTSAQKNPTAFYLCASKNPGDTEAFFGQGTRLTVV.

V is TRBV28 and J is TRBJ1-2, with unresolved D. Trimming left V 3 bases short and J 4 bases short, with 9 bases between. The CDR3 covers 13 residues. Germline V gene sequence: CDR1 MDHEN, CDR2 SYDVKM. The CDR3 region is CASSLAATYGYTF. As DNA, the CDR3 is TGTGCCAGCAGTTTGGCAGCGACCTATGGCTACACCTTC.

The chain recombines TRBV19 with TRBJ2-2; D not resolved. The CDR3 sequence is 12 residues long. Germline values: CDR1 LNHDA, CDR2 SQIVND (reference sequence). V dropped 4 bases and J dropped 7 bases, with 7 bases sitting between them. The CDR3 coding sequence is TGTGCCAGTAGTACCCTACTCGGGGAGCTGTTTTTT. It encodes CASSTLLGELFF. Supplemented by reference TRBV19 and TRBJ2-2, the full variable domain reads DGGITQSPKYLFRKEGQNVTLSCEQNLNHDAMYWYRQDPGQGLRLIYYSQIVNDFQKGDIAEGYSVSREKKESFPLTVTSAQKNPTAFYLCASSTLLGELFFGEGSRLTVL.

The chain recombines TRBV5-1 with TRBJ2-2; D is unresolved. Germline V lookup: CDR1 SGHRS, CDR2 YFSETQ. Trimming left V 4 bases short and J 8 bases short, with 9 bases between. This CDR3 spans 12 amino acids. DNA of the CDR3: TGCGCCAGCAGCACTCGGTGGGGGGAGCTGTTTTTT. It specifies CASSTRWGELFF.

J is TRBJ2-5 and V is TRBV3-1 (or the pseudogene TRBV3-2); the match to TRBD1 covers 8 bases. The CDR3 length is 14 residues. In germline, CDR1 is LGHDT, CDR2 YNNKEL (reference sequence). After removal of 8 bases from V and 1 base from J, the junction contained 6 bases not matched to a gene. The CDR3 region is CASGQGGAQETQYF. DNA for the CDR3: TGTGCCAGCGGACAGGGAGGCGCCCAAGAGACCCAGTACTTC.

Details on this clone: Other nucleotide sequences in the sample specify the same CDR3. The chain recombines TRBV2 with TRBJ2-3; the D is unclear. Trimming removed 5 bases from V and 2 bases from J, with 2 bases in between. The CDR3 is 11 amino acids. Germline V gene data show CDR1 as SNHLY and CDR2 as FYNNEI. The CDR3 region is CASSLTDTQYF. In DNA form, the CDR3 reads TGTGCCAGCAGTCTCACAGATACGCAGTATTTT.

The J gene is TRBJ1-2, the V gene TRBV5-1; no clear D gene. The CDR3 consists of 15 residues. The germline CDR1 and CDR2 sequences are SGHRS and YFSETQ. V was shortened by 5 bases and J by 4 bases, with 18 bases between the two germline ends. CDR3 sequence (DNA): TGCGCCAGCAGTCCTGAATCACCGGTCCTCTATGGCTACACCTTC. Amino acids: CASSPESPVLYGYTF.

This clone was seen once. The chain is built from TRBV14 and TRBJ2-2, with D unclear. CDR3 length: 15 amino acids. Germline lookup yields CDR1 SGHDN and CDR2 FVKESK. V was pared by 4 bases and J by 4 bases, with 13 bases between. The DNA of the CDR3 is TGTGCCAGCAGCCTTAGCCAAAGCCCCACCGGGGAGCTGTTTTTT. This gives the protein CASSLSQSPTGELFF.

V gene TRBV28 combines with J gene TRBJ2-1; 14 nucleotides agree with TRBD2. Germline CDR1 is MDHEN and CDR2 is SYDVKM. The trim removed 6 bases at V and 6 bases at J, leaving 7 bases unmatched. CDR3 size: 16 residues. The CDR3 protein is CASRRGLAGVGNEQFF. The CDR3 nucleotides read TGTGCCAGCAGGAGGGGACTAGCGGGAGTCGGCAATGAGCAGTTCTTC.

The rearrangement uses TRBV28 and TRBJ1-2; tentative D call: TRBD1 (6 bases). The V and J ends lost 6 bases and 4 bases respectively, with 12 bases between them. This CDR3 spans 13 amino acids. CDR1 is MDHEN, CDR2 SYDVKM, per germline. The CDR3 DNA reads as TGTGCCAGCAGGAACGGACAGTCCTATGGCTACACCTTC. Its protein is CASRNGQSYGYTF.

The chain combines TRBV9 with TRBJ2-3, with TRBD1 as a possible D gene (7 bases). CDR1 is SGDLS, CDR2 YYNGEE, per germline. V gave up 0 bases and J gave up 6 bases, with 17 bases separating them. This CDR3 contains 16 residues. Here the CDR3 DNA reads TGTGCCAGCAGCGTAGACAGGGGAAGGAGGGGTGATACGCAGTATTTT. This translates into CASSVDRGRRGDTQYF.

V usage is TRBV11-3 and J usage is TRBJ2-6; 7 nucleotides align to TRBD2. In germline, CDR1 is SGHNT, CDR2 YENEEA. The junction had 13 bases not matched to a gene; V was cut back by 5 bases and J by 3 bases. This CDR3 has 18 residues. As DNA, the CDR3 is TGTGCCAGCAGCCCTCCGGGACTACCCTCCCTTGGGGCCAACGTCCTGACTTTC. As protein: CASSPPGLPSLGANVLTF.

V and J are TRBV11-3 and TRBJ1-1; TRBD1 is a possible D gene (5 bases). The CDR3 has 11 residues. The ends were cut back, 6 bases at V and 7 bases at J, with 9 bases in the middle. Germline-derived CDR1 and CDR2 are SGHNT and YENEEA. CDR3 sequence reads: CASREQGEAFF. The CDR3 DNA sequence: TGTGCCAGCAGAGAGCAGGGTGAAGCTTTCTTT. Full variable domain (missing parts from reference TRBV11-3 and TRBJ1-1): EAGVVQSPRYKIIEKKQPVAFWCNPISGHNTLYWYLQNLGQGPELLIRYENEEAVDDSQLPKDRFSAERLKGVDSTLKIQPAELGDSAVYLCASREQGEAFFGQGTRLTVV.

Here the CDR3 reads CASSLELSGRAGDTQYF. The CDR3 nucleotides are TGCGCCAGCAGCTTGGAACTTAGCGGGAGGGCCGGAGATACGCAGTATTTT. The chain carries TRBV5-1 and TRBJ2-3; the match to TRBD2 covers 11 bases. The CDR3 length is 17 residues. V was pared by 0 bases and J by 5 bases, with 8 bases of the junction left unmatched. CDR1 SGHRS and CDR2 YFSETQ come from the germline V gene.

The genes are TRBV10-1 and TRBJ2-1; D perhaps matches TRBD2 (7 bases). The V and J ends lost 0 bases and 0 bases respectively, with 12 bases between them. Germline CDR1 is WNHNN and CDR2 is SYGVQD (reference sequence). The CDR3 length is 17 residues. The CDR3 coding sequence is TGCGCCAGCAGTGAGTCGAAGCGGGACATCTCCTACAATGAGCAGTTCTTC. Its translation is CASSESKRDISYNEQFF.

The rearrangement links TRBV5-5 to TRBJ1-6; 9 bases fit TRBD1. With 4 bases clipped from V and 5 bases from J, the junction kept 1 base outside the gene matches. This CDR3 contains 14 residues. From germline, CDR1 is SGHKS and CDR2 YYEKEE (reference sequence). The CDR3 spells CASSRTGDNSPLHF. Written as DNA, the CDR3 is TGTGCCAGCAGCCGGACAGGGGATAATTCACCCCTCCACTTT. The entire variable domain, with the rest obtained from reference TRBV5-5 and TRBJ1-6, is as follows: DAGVTQSPTHLIKTRGQQVTLRCSPISGHKSVSWYQQVLGQGPQFIFQYYEKEERGRGNFPDRFSARQFPNYSSELNVNALLLGDSALYLCASSRTGDNSPLHFGNGTRLTVT.

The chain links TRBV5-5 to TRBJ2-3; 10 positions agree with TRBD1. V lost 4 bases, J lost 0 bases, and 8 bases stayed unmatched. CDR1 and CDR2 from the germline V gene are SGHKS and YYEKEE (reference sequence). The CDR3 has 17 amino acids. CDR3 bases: TGTGCCAGCAGCCTTCTGGGGACAGGGGCTAGCACAGATACGCAGTATTTT. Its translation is CASSLLGTGASTDTQYF.

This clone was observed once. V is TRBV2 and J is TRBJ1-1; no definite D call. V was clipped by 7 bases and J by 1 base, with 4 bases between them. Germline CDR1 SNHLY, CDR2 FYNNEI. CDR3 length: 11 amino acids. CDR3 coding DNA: TGTGCCAGCACAGGGAACACTGAAGCTTTCTTT. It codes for CASTGNTEAFF.

The DNA for the CDR3 is TGTGCCAGCAGCTTTGCACCTCCCCAGGAGCAGTTCTTC. Residues: CASSFAPPQEQFF. The gene calls are TRBV7-3 and TRBJ2-1; D is unresolved. Germline V gives CDR1 SGHTA, CDR2 FQGTGA. Trimming cost V 3 bases and J 10 bases, with 13 bases left between them. This CDR3 is built from 13 residues.